A selection of T cell receptor beta chains follows, all from one sample in a study of shared clonotypes between healthy human individuals. Clones were read by immunoSEQ multiplex PCR, and TCRdb kept only the in-frame ones, dropping some. The sample carries about 610,000 clones, 90% to 97% recorded once. Sequencing was done on a sample of naive CD8+ T cells sorted from blood. These receptors were obtained from a young woman in good health. The CDR3 runs from the conserved cysteine through the conserved F or W. The D gene is left open where the match is weak. Size tells how often a clone was seen (once, few, many) or the class of an expanded clone, and some rows leave it out.

clone_size j_call v_call d_call cdr3_aa cdr3_nt
. TRBJ2-7 TRBV6-5 TRBD2 CASSSSSGSSYEQYF TGTGCCAGCAGCTCGTCTAGCGGGAGCTCCTACGAGCAGTACTTC
. TRBJ2-1 TRBV9 TRBD2 CASSGGTSGFNEQFF TGTGCCAGCAGCGGAGGGACTAGCGGGTTCAATGAGCAGTTCTTC
once TRBJ2-4 TRBV28 TRBD1 CASSLDTGTGLDIQYF TGTGCCAGCAGTTTAGACACCGGGACAGGGCTCGACATTCAGTACTTC
once TRBJ2-1 TRBV21-1 . CASSNTGFYYNEQFF TGTGCCAGCAGCAACACCGGATTTTACTACAATGAGCAGTTCTTC
. TRBJ2-7 TRBV11-2 TRBD2 CASSNSGLAGDEQYF TGTGCCAGCAGCAACTCGGGACTAGCGGGAGACGAGCAGTACTTC
. TRBJ2-1 TRBV6-5 . CASSYSLAYEQFF TGTGCCAGCAGTTACTCGTTGGCCTATGAGCAGTTCTTC
. TRBJ2-5 TRBV2 . CASRGGNRETQYF TGTGCCAGCAGGGGGGGCAATCGGGAGACCCAGTACTTC
. TRBJ2-1 TRBV9 TRBD2 CASSVAFGLADNEQFF TGTGCCAGCAGCGTAGCTTTTGGACTAGCGGACAATGAGCAGTTCTTC
once TRBJ2-7 TRBV11-2 . CASSLALAVSYEQYF TGTGCCAGCAGCTTAGCTCTTGCCGTCTCCTACGAGCAGTACTTC
. TRBJ2-1 TRBV6-1 . CASSKGTDRFNEQFF TGTGCCAGCAGTAAAGGGACGGACCGATTCAATGAGCAGTTCTTC
once TRBJ2-1 TRBV19 TRBD2 CASSAAPGLAGGIEQFF TGTGCCAGTAGTGCCGCCCCGGGACTAGCGGGAGGGATTGAGCAGTTCTTC
. TRBJ1-1 TRBV7-9 . CASRVGSHTEAFF TGTGCCAGCAGAGTCGGGTCTCACACTGAAGCTTTCTTT
. TRBJ1-2 TRBV28 TRBD1 CASSFAPTTDREENGYTF TGTGCCAGCAGTTTTGCCCCGACAACGGACAGGGAGGAAAATGGCTACACCTTC
once TRBJ1-1 TRBV5-1 . CASSLARDWNTEAFF TGCGCCAGCAGCTTGGCCAGGGATTGGAACACTGAAGCTTTCTTT
. TRBJ2-1 TRBV27 TRBD2 CASSLTSGFYNEQFF TGTGCCAGCAGTTTAACTAGCGGGTTCTACAATGAGCAGTTCTTC
. TRBJ2-1 TRBV11-1 . CASSLGRAGWDNEQFF TGTGCCAGCAGCCTCGGTCGGGCAGGCTGGGACAATGAGCAGTTCTTC
. TRBJ2-7 TRBV28 . CASSFGTKTYEQYF TGTGCCAGCAGTTTTGGAACAAAGACCTACGAGCAGTACTTC
. TRBJ2-7 TRBV28 TRBD2 CASSFPPGGSYEQYF TGTGCCAGCAGTTTCCCTCCGGGGGGTAGCTACGAGCAGTACTTC
once TRBJ2-7 TRBV2 TRBD1 CASSVGQGGYEQYF TGTGCCAGCAGTGTGGGACAGGGGGGATACGAGCAGTACTTC
. TRBJ2-7 TRBV5-6 TRBD1 CASSLGTGAEQYF TGTGCCAGCAGCTTGGGGACAGGGGCCGAGCAGTACTTC
. TRBJ2-7 TRBV6-1 TRBD1 CASSDFGGTGGYEQYF TGTGCCAGCAGTGACTTCGGGGGGACAGGGGGGTACGAGCAGTACTTC
once TRBJ2-3 TRBV15 TRBD2 CATSRGAGGRDTQYF TGTGCCACCAGCAGAGGAGCGGGAGGGCGAGATACGCAGTATTTT
. TRBJ2-5 TRBV28 . CASSFPRTGAQETQYF TGTGCCAGCAGTTTTCCCCGTACCGGAGCCCAAGAGACCCAGTACTTC
. TRBJ1-1 TRBV7-9 . CASRTINTEAFF TGTGCCAGCAGGACCATAAACACTGAAGCTTTCTTT
. TRBJ1-1 TRBV28 TRBD1 CASSFLQGTDTEAFF TGTGCCAGCAGTTTTTTACAGGGGACGGACACTGAAGCTTTCTTT
. TRBJ1-5 TRBV19 . CASSMVGGFGGNQPQHF TGTGCCAGTAGTATGGTCGGGGGGTTTGGAGGCAATCAGCCCCAGCATTTT
. TRBJ2-2 TRBV27 TRBD2 CAASAGVRTGELFF TGTGCCGCCTCAGCGGGAGTTCGCACCGGGGAGCTGTTTTTT